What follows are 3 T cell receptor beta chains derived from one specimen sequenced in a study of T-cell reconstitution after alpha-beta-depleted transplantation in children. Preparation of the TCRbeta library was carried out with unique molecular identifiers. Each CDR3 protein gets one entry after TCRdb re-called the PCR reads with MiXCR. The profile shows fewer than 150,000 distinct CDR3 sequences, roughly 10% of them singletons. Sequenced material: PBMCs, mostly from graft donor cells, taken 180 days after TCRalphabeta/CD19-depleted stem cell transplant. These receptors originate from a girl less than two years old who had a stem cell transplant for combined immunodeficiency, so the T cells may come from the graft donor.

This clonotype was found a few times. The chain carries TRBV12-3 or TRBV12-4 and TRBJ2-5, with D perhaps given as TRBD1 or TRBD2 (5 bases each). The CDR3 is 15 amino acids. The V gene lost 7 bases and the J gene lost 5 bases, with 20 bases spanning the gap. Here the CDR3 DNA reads TGTGCCAGCACCCTGGGGCACAGGCGGGCGGAGACCCAGTACTTC. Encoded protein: CASTLGHRRAETQYF.

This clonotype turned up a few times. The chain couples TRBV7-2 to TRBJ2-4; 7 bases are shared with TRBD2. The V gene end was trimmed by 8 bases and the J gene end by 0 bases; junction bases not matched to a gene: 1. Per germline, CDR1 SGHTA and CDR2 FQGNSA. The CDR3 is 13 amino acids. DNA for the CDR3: TGTGCCAGCCGGGGGGTAGCCAAAAACATTCAGTACTTC. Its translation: CASRGVAKNIQYF. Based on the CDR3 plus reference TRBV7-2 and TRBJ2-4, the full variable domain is GAGVSQSPSNKVTEKGKDVELRCDPISGHTALYWYRQSLGQGLEFLIYFQGNSAPDKSGLPSDRFSAERTGGSVSTLTIQRTQQEDSAVYLCASRGVAKNIQYFGAGTRLSVL.

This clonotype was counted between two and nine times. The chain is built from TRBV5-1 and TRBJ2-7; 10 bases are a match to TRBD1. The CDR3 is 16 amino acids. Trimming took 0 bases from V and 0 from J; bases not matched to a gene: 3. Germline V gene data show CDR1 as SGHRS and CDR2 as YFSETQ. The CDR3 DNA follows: TGCGCCAGCAGCTTGGGGACAGGGGGTCGCTCCTACGAGCAGTACTTC. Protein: CASSLGTGGRSYEQYF.